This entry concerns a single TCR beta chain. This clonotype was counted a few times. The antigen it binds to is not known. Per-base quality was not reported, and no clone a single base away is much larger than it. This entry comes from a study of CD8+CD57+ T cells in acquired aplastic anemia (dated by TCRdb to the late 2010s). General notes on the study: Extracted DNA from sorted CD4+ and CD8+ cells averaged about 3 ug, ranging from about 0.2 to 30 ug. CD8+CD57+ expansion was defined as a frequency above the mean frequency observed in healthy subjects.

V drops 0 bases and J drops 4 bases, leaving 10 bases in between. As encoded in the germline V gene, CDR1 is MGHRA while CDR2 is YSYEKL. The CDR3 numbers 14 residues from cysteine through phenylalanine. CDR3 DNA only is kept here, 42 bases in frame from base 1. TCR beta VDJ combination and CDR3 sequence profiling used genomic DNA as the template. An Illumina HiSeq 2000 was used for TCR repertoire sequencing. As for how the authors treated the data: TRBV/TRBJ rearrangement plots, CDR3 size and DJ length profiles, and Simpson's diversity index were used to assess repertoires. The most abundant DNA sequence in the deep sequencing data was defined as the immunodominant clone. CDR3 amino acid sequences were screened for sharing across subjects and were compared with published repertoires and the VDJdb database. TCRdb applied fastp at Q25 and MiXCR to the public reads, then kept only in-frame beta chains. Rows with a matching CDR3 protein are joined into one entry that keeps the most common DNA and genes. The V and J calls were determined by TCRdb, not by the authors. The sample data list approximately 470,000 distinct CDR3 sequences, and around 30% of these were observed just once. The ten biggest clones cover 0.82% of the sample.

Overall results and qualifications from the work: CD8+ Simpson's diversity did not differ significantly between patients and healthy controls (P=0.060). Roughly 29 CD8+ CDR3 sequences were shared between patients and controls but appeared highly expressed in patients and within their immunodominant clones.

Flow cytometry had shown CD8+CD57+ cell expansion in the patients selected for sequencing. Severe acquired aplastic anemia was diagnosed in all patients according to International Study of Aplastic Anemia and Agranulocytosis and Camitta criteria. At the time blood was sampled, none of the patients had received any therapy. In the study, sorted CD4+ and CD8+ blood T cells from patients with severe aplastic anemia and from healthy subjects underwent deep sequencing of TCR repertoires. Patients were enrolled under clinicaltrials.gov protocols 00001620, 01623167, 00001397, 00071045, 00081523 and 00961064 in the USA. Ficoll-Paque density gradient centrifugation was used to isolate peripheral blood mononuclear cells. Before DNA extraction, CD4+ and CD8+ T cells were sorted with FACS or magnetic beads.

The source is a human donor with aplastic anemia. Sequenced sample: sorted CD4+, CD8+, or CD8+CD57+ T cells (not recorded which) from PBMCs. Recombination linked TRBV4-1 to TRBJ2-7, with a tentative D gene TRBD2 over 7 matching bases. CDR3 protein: CASSQDRGAYEQYF. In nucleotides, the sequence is TGCGCCAGCAGCCAAGACCGGGGGGCGTACGAGCAGTACTTC.